The entry below gives a single T cell receptor (beta chain) sequence along with its context. This CDR3 region has 14 residues. Germline assignment: CDR1 MNHEY and CDR2 SVGAGI. Trimming at V came to 2 bases and at J to 10 bases, leaving 8 bases not matched to a gene. CD45RO-negative cells were positively selected for CCR7, leaving out terminally differentiated effector memory CD45RA+ cells. The data derive from a study of shared clonotypes between healthy human individuals. Some clones are missing from TCRdb's copy, which holds only in-frame ones; the method was immunoSEQ multiplex PCR. The table has 1.5 million to 2.5 million clones, just under 95% seen once; the top ten hold 1.2%.

This receptor was identified in a man between 18 and 29 years old in good health. Sequencing was carried out using naive CD8+ T cells sorted from blood. The chain couples TRBV6-5 to TRBJ2-1, with 7 nucleotides matching TRBD2. The CDR3 sequence: CASSYDRGVAEQFF. CDR3 nucleotides: TGTGCCAGCAGTTACGATCGGGGGGTGGCGGAGCAGTTCTTC.